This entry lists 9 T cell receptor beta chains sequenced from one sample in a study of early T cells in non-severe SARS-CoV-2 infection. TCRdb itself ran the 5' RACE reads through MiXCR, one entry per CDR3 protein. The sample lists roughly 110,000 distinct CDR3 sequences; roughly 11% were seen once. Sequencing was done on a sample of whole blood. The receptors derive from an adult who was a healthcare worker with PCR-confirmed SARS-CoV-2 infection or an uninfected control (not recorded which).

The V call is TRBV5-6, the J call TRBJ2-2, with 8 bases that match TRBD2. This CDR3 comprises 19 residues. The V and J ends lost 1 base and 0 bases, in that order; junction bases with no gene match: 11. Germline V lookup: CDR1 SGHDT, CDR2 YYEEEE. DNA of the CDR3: TGTGCCAGCAGCTTGTCTTTTGTAGCGGGAAAGTCGAACACCGGGGAGCTGTTTTTT. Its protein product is CASSLSFVAGKSNTGELFF.

CDR3 in amino acids: CSAKGAGTGGLYTQYF. The CDR3 region has the DNA TGCAGTGCTAAAGGGGCCGGGACAGGGGGCTTGTATACGCAGTATTTT. The V and J genes are TRBV20-1 and TRBJ2-3, with 12 positions matching TRBD1. The germline V gene has CDR1 DFQATT and CDR2 SNEGSKA (reference sequence). Unmatched junction bases numbered 12, after V lost 4 bases and J lost 7 bases. This CDR3 comprises 16 residues.

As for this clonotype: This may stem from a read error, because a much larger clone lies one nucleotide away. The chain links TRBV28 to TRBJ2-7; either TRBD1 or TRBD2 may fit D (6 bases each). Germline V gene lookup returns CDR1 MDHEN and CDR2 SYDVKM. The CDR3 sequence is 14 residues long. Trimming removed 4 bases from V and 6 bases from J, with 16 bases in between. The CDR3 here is CASSWGAGIGEQYF. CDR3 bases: TGTGCCAGCAGTTGGGGGGCCGGCATAGGCGAGCAGTACTTC.

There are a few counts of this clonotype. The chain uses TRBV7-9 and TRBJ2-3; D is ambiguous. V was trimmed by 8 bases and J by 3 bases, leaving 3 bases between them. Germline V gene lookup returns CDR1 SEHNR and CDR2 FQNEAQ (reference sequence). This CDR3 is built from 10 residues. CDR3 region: CASGTDTQYF. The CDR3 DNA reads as TGTGCCAGCGGGACAGATACGCAGTATTTT.

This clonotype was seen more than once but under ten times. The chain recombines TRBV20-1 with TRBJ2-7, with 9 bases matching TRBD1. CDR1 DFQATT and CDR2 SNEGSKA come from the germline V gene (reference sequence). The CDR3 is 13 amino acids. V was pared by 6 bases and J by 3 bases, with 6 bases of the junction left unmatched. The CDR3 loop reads CSAPGQGIYEQYF. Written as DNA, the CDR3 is TGCAGTGCCCCAGGACAGGGGATCTACGAGCAGTACTTC.

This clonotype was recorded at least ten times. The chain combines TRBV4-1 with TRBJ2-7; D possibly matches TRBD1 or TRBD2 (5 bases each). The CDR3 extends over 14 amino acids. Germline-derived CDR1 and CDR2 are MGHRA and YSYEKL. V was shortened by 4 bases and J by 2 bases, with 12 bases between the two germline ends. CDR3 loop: CASSPRDGAYEQYF. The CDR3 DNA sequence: TGCGCCAGCAGCCCACGGGACGGAGCCTACGAGCAGTACTTC.

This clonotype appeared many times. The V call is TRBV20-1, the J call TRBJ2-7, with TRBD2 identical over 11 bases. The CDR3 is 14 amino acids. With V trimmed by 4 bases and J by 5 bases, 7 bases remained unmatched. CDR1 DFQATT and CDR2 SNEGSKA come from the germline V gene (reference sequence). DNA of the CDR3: TGCAGTGCTACGGCTAGCGGGAGGTTTAACGAGCAGTACTTC. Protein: CSATASGRFNEQYF.

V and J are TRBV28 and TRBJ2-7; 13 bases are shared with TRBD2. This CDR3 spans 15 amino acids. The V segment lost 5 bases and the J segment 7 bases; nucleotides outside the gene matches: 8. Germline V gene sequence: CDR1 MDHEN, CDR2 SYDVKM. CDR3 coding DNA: TGTGCCAGCAGTCGGACGGGACTAGCGGGGAAGGAGCAGTACTTC. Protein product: CASSRTGLAGKEQYF.

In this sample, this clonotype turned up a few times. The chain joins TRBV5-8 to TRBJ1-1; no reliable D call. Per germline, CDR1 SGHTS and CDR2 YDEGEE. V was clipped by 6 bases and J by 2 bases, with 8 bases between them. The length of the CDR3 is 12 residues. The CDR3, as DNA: TGTGCCAGCACGGGCCTTAACACTGAAGCTTTCTTT. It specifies CASTGLNTEAFF. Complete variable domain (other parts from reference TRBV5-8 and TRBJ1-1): EAGVTQSPTHLIKTRGQQATLRCSPISGHTSVYWYQQALGLGLQFLLWYDEGEERNRGNFPPRFSGRQFPNYSSELNVNALELEDSALYLCASTGLNTEAFFGQGTRLTVV.